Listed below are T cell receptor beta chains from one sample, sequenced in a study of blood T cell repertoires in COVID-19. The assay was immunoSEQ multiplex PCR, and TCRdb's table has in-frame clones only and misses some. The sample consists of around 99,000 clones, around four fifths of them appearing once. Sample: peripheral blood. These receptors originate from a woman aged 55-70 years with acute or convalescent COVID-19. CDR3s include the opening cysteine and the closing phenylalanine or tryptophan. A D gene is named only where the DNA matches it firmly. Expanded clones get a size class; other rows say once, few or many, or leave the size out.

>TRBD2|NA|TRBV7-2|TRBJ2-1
TGTGCCAGCAGCTTTTGGGGGGGAACCTACAATGAGCAGTTCTTC
CASSFWGGTYNEQFF
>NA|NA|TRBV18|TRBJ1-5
TGTGCCAGCTCAGAGGCGGAGGGAGGAAGTCAGCCCCAGCATTTT
CASSEAEGGSQPQHF
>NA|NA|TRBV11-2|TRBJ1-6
TGTGCCAGCAGCTTAGATGAGGAGTATAATTCACCCCTCCACTTT
CASSLDEEYNSPLHF
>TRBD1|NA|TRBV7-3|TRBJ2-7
TGTGCCAGCAGCTTAACCGGGACAGGTGACGAGCAGTACTTC
CASSLTGTGDEQYF
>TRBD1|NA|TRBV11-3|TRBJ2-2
TGTGCCAGCAGCCCGGGGCGGGACAGGGCGAACGGGGAGCTGTTTTTT
CASSPGRDRANGELFF
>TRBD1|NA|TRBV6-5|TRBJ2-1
TGTGCCAGCACTGGACAGGTTGAGCAGTTCTTC
CASTGQVEQFF
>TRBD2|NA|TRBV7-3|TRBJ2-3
TGTGCCAGCAGCCCCGGGGGGGCGGCAGATACGCAGTATTTT
CASSPGGAADTQYF
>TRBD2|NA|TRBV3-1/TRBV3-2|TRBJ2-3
TGTGCCAGCAGCCCTATAGCGGGATTCAGCACAGATACGCAGTATTTT
CASSPIAGFSTDTQYF
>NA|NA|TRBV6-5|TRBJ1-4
TGTGCCAGCAGTTACACAGGGAGTGGTGAAAAACTGTTTTTT
CASSYTGSGEKLFF
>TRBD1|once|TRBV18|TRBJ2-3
TGTGCCAGCTCACCAGCGGGTTTTTCAGGGGGCGATACGCAGTATTTT
CASSPAGFSGGDTQYF
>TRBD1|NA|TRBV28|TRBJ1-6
TGTGCCAGCAGCGGGACAGCTCATTCACCCCTCCACTTT
CASSGTAHSPLHF